This T cell receptor (beta chain) was recovered during a study of blood T cell repertoires in COVID-19. Overall study context: Researchers got acute and convalescent COVID-19 samples from the United States, Italy and Spain. The cDNA or gDNA used as material had been derived from T cells, B-cell-depleted T cells, or PBMCs.

As originally analysed: Researchers report that nucleated cell counts were estimated from reference gene primer amplification. Here immunoSEQ multiplex PCR was the method, and the copy in TCRdb shows in-frame clones only, minus some. The D gene and trimming were derived from the DNA, and the V and J assignments and clone size from that table. The sample contains approximately 240,000 clones, approximately 90% of which appear only once. From germline, CDR1 is KGHSH and CDR2 LQKENI. The CDR3 loop spans 15 amino acids. Deletions cut 3 bases from V and 5 bases from J, with 15 bases between. This chain connects TRBV18 to TRBJ2-3; a possible D gene is TRBD2 (7 bases). Material: PBMCs or T cells enriched from blood (not recorded which). The sequence was collected from a woman aged 18-29 years who had recovered from COVID-19. CDR3 nucleotide sequence: TGTGCCAGCTCACCCTCCGGGGGAGGGGGAGATACGCAGTATTTT. Protein sequence: CASSPSGGGGDTQYF. The whole variable domain, filled in from reference TRBV18 and TRBJ2-3, reads NAGVMQNPRHLVRRRGQEARLRCSPMKGHSHVYWYRQLPEEGLKFMVYLQKENIIDESGMPKERFSAEFPKEGPSILRIQQVVRGDSAAYFCASSPSGGGGDTQYFGPGTRLTVL.